One sample yielded the 25 T cell receptor beta chains listed below, sequenced in a study of a mutant IDH1 vaccine in newly diagnosed glioma. Time point in this sample: baseline, week 1 (first vaccination visit). Noted treatment: pre-vaccination baseline after standard-of-care therapy. Only in-frame clones appear in the TCRdb table, and some are missing; sequencing was by immunoSEQ multiplex PCR. Counted here are about 96,000 clones, about 80% occurring once; the ten biggest clones make up 6.5% to 9.5%. Material: PBMCs, obtained from a glioma patient treated with radiotherapy, temozolomide or both. The receptors come from a man aged 35 to 55 with glioma.

V gene TRBV7-2 combines with J gene TRBJ2-3, with 8 bases identical to TRBD1. With V trimmed by 1 base and J by 8 bases, 8 bases remained unmatched. The CDR3 is 15 residues long. The germline V gene has CDR1 SGHTA and CDR2 FQGNSA. The CDR3 sequence is CASSLDRGTPGTQYF. CDR3 nucleotide sequence: TGTGCCAGCAGCTTAGACAGGGGGACCCCGGGTACGCAGTATTTT. Full variable domain (rest looked up from reference TRBV7-2 and TRBJ2-3): GAGVSQSPSNKVTEKGKDVELRCDPISGHTALYWYRQSLGQGLEFLIYFQGNSAPDKSGLPSDRFSAERTGGSVSTLTIQRTQQEDSAVYLCASSLDRGTPGTQYFGPGTRLTVL.

V and J are TRBV29-1 and TRBJ1-3; perhaps TRBD1 as D (5 bases). Germline V gene data show CDR1 as SQVTM and CDR2 as ANQGSEA. This CDR3 has 13 residues. V dropped 1 base and J dropped 2 bases, with 6 bases sitting between them. Written as DNA, the CDR3 is TGCAGCGTTGAAGGGGGGACTGGAAACACCATATATTTT. Its protein is CSVEGGTGNTIYF.

CDR3: CASSPRPGPGKHEQYF. In DNA form, the CDR3 reads TGTGCCAGCAGCCCCAGACCGGGCCCCGGAAAGCACGAGCAGTACTTC. V gene TRBV7-8 combines with J gene TRBJ2-7; D is unclear. This CDR3 comprises 16 residues. Germline V gene data show CDR1 as SGHVS and CDR2 as FQNEAQ. Trimming stripped 5 bases from V and 5 bases from J, with 22 bases between.

This rearrangement joins TRBV28 to TRBJ1-3; 10 nucleotides agree with TRBD1. The V segment lost 4 bases and the J segment 4 bases; nucleotides outside the gene matches: 10. The CDR3 is made up of 17 amino acids. CDR1 MDHEN and CDR2 SYDVKM come from the germline V gene. In DNA form, the CDR3 reads TGTGCCAGCAGTTCCGGGACAGGGGAAAGTTCCGGAAACACCATATATTTT. Translating it yields CASSSGTGESSGNTIYF.

V and J are TRBV12-5 and TRBJ1-1, with D maybe TRBD1 (6 bases). Germline assignment: CDR1 LGHNT and CDR2 FRNRAP. V lost 5 bases and J 5 bases, leaving 12 bases between the germline ends. The CDR3 length is 13 residues. CDR3 loop: CASGLQGRTEAFF. CDR3 sequence (DNA): TGTGCTAGTGGTCTACAGGGTCGGACTGAAGCTTTCTTT.

This chain uses TRBV7-2 with TRBJ2-7; D assignment may be TRBD1 or TRBD2 (5 bases each). Trimming stripped 7 bases from V and 7 bases from J, with 23 bases between. Germline loops: CDR1 SGHTA, CDR2 FQGNSA. The CDR3 is 15 residues long. CDR3: CASTFGGIFGREQYF. The CDR3 DNA reads as TGTGCCAGCACCTTTGGGGGAATTTTCGGCCGGGAGCAGTACTTC.

The chain joins TRBV18 to TRBJ2-3; perhaps TRBD2 as D (6 bases). The V end was cut by 1 base, the J end by 0 bases, with 8 bases between. Germline values: CDR1 KGHSH, CDR2 LQKENI. The CDR3 consists of 15 residues. The CDR3 DNA reads as TGTGCCAGCTCACCACGGGGGGTAAGCACAGATACGCAGTATTTT. Protein sequence: CASSPRGVSTDTQYF.

This clone has a single count. CDR3 in amino acids: CASRMTGENEQFF. DNA for the CDR3: TGTGCCAGCAGAATGACAGGGGAAAATGAGCAGTTCTTC. The chain joins TRBV19 to TRBJ2-1, with 8 positions matching TRBD1. The CDR3 contains 13 residues. With 9 bases clipped from V and 7 bases from J, the junction kept 8 bases outside the gene matches. The germline gives CDR1 LNHDA, CDR2 SQIVND (reference sequence).

This clone was detected only once. The rearrangement joins TRBV29-1 to TRBJ2-5; 7 bases agree with TRBD2. This CDR3 contains 15 residues. With V trimmed by 5 bases and J by 5 bases, 14 bases remained unmatched. From germline, CDR1 is SQVTM and CDR2 ANQGSEA. CDR3 sequence: CSVPGGGRLGETQYF. The DNA for the CDR3 is TGCAGCGTTCCCGGCGGGGGACGGCTCGGGGAGACCCAGTACTTC.

This clone showed up just a few times. CDR3 amino acids: CASSEQLQGTEAFF. CDR3 bases: TGTGCCAGCAGTGAGCAGCTCCAGGGTACTGAAGCTTTCTTT. The V gene is TRBV6-4, the J gene TRBJ1-1, with D possibly being TRBD1 (5 bases). Trimming removed 3 bases from V and 5 bases from J, with 13 bases in between. CDR1 MRHNA and CDR2 SNTAGT come from the germline V gene. This CDR3 comprises 14 residues.

The table lists this clone with a few counts. The rearrangement uses TRBV7-2 and TRBJ1-2; 9 nucleotides agree with TRBD1. The V segment lost 5 bases and the J segment 7 bases; nucleotides outside the gene matches: 5. The CDR3 spans 13 residues. Germline V gene sequence: CDR1 SGHTA, CDR2 FQGNSA. CDR3 region: CASSPDRGAGYTF. In DNA form, the CDR3 reads TGTGCCAGCAGCCCGGACAGGGGAGCTGGCTACACCTTC.

This chain's CDR3 is CASSLGPGGGYTF. The CDR3 coding sequence is TGTGCCAGCAGCTTGGGGCCAGGTGGTGGCTACACCTTC. V is TRBV5-6 and J is TRBJ1-2; D is ambiguous. CDR3 length: 13 residues. Germline CDR1 is SGHDT and CDR2 is YYEEEE. The V gene lost 0 bases and the J gene lost 7 bases, with 10 bases spanning the gap.

The chain links TRBV6-5 to TRBJ2-4; no reliable D call. This CDR3 spans 13 amino acids. V lost 2 bases, J lost 1 base, and 3 bases lay in between. Germline CDR1 and CDR2: MNHEY and SVGAGI. DNA of the CDR3: TGTGCCAGCAGTTACAGCGCCAAAAACATTCAGTACTTC. Translated, it gives CASSYSAKNIQYF.

The chain recombines TRBV25-1 with TRBJ1-2; D might be TRBD1 (5 bases). V gave up 3 bases and J gave up 2 bases, with 10 bases separating them. The length of the CDR3 is 14 residues. The germline gives CDR1 MGHDK, CDR2 SYGVNS. CDR3 region: CASSDRATNYGYTF. The CDR3 DNA sequence: TGTGCCAGCAGTGACAGGGCGACCAACTATGGCTACACCTTC.

This clone was counted a few times. The rearrangement uses TRBV2 and TRBJ1-1; D is ambiguous. V was cut by 0 bases and J by 4 bases, with 15 bases left in between. Per germline, CDR1 SNHLY and CDR2 FYNNEI. The CDR3 is 16 residues long. The CDR3 DNA reads as TGTGCCAGCAGTGAAGCGCTTCTGGTCGGGGTCACTGAAGCTTTCTTT. Its translation is CASSEALLVGVTEAFF.

The chain joins TRBV9 to TRBJ2-1; 10 bases agree with TRBD2. J gave up 5 bases and V 0 bases, and 8 bases lay outside the gene matches. The germline V gene encodes CDR1 SGDLS and CDR2 YYNGEE. The CDR3 loop spans 17 amino acids. The CDR3 sequence: CASSVVSGGAVDNEQFF. Written as DNA, the CDR3 is TGTGCCAGCAGCGTAGTAAGCGGGGGGGCGGTAGACAATGAGCAGTTCTTC. Full variable domain (remainder filled in from reference TRBV9 and TRBJ2-1): DSGVTQTPKHLITATGQRVTLRCSPRSGDLSVYWYQQSLDQGLQFLIQYYNGEERAKGNILERFSAQQFPDLHSELNLSSLELGDSALYFCASSVVSGGAVDNEQFFGPGTRLTVL.

V is TRBV4-3 and J is TRBJ2-2, with 8 bases that match TRBD2. The CDR3 has 16 amino acids. CDR1 and CDR2 (germline): LGHNA, YSLEER. V dropped 0 bases and J dropped 4; count of bases not matched to a gene: 4. CDR3 residues: CASSQDAGTSTGELFF. The CDR3 nucleotides are TGCGCCAGCAGCCAAGATGCCGGGACTAGCACCGGGGAGCTGTTTTTT.

The CDR3 region has the DNA TGTGCCAGCAGCTTAACTAGCGATCTTTGGAATGAGCAGTTCTTC. Protein sequence: CASSLTSDLWNEQFF. The chain recombines TRBV11-1 with TRBJ2-1, with TRBD2 matching over 7 bases. The germline gives CDR1 SGHAT, CDR2 FQDESV (reference sequence). With 2 bases clipped from V and 7 bases from J, the junction kept 8 bases outside the gene matches. The CDR3 runs 15 residues.

V gene TRBV5-1 combines with J gene TRBJ1-2; D is perhaps TRBD1 (6 bases). Per the germline V gene, CDR1 is SGHRS and CDR2 is YFSETQ. The CDR3 extends over 12 amino acids. V dropped 0 bases and J dropped 8 bases, with 8 bases sitting between them. This CDR3 reads CASSLDGGGYTF. The DNA of the CDR3 is TGCGCCAGCAGCTTGGACGGGGGCGGCTACACCTTC.

The V and J genes are TRBV27 and TRBJ2-7, with unresolved D. This CDR3 contains 12 residues. Trimming pared 7 bases from V and 4 bases from J, leaving 11 bases between. In germline, CDR1 is MNHEY, CDR2 SMNVEV (reference sequence). The CDR3, as DNA: TGTGCCAGCATGGGTAGGGCTTACGAGCAGTACTTC. Translating gives CASMGRAYEQYF.

The gene calls are TRBV5-6 and TRBJ1-2, with TRBD1 as a possible D gene (5 bases). Germline loops: CDR1 SGHDT, CDR2 YYEEEE. The CDR3 consists of 14 residues. V dropped 0 bases and J dropped 3 bases, with 9 bases sitting between them. The CDR3 region has the DNA TGTGCCAGCAGCTTGGGACAGCAGGACTATGGCTACACCTTC. Translating it yields CASSLGQQDYGYTF.

V is TRBV7-8 and J is TRBJ2-2; the D gene could be TRBD1 or TRBD2 (5 bases each). V lost 6 bases to trimming and J lost 4 bases, with 15 bases between them. The CDR3 is 15 residues long. Germline loops: CDR1 SGHVS, CDR2 FQNEAQ. The CDR3 reads CASRVAGTPTGELFF. CDR3 in DNA: TGTGCCAGCAGGGTAGCAGGGACCCCCACCGGGGAGCTGTTTTTT.

Only one count was recorded for this clone. The chain uses TRBV6-1 and TRBJ2-1; TRBD1 might be the D (5 bases). The CDR3 runs to 14 residues. The V gene's germline CDR1 is MNHNS and CDR2 SASEGT. Deletions cut 3 bases from V and 7 bases from J, with 13 bases between. The CDR3 DNA is TGTGCCAGCAGTGAGGCAGGGATGCGGAATGAGCAGTTCTTC. Protein sequence: CASSEAGMRNEQFF.

This sequence joins TRBV2 and TRBJ2-7; D is perhaps TRBD1 (6 bases). This CDR3 has 14 amino acids. Trimming removed 6 bases at V and 4 bases at J, with 16 bases between. Germline V gives CDR1 SNHLY, CDR2 FYNNEI. The CDR3 spells CASRQGRVGYEQYF. CDR3 in DNA: TGTGCCAGCAGACAGGGTCGAGTTGGATACGAGCAGTACTTC.

The chain carries TRBV7-3 and TRBJ2-2, with 12 bases that match TRBD2. This CDR3 has 15 residues. With V trimmed by 5 bases and J by 6 bases, 4 bases remained unmatched. CDR1 is SGHTA, CDR2 FQGTGA, per germline. The CDR3 DNA sequence: TGTGCCAGCAGCCGAGGACTAGCGGGACCCGGGGAGCTGTTTTTT. Protein product: CASSRGLAGPGELFF.